The subject of this entry is one T cell receptor beta chain. The repertoire was sequenced with immunoSEQ multiplex PCR; TCRdb's copy has only in-frame clones and lacks some. Seen here are about 320,000 clones, over 90% observed once, and the top ten hold less than 4%. Germline V gives CDR1 SGHDN, CDR2 FVKESK. The CDR3 consists of 17 residues. V was shortened by 4 bases and J by 3 bases, with 22 bases between the two germline ends. The record originates from a study of blood T cell repertoires in COVID-19. The specimen was PBMCs or T cells enriched from blood (not recorded which). V usage is TRBV14 and J usage is TRBJ2-7; tentative D call: TRBD2 (6 bases). The sequence derives from a woman aged 25 to 39 who had been exposed to COVID-19. CDR3 nucleotide sequence: TGTGCCAGCAGCCGGAATTTTAGGCGGGGCTCTTTCTACGAGCAGTACTTC. This encodes CASSRNFRRGSFYEQYF.